Below, 25 T cell receptor beta chains from the same sample are listed, as sequenced in a study of blood T cell repertoires in COVID-19. Only in-frame clones appear in the TCRdb table, and some are missing; sequencing was by immunoSEQ multiplex PCR. The table has 20,000 or so clones, about four fifths seen once; the top ten hold 2.5% to 3.5%. The sequencing sample was made of peripheral blood. The receptors were sampled from a man aged 35 to 55 with acute or convalescent COVID-19.

V and J are TRBV30 and TRBJ2-2, with 14 bases matching TRBD2. Germline CDR1 is GTSNPN and CDR2 is SVGIG (reference sequence). The length of the CDR3 is 16 residues. The V segment lost 3 bases and the J segment 7 bases; nucleotides outside the gene matches: 7. CDR3 region: CAWRRTSGRMGGELFF. CDR3 DNA: TGTGCCTGGAGGAGGACTAGCGGGAGGATGGGCGGGGAGCTGTTTTTT. The full variable domain, with the rest looked up from reference TRBV30 and TRBJ2-2, is SQTIHQWPATLVQPVGSPLSLECTVEGTSNPNLYWYRQAAGRGLQLLFYSVGIGQISSEVPQNLSASRPQDRQFILSSKKLLLSDSGFYLCAWRRTSGRMGGELFFGEGSRLTVL.

In the case of this clone: Germline is not matched at one junction end, which may reflect a read error. The chain carries TRBV7-9 and TRBJ2-5, with D uncertain. Germline V CDR1 and CDR2: SEHNR, FQNEAQ (reference sequence). This CDR3 contains 11 residues. The CDR3 nucleotides are TGTGCCAGCAGTCACCAGGAGACCCAGTACTTC. Protein sequence: CASSHQETQYF.

The V call is TRBV6-5, the J call TRBJ1-2, with D maybe TRBD1 (6 bases). The germline V gene encodes CDR1 MNHEY and CDR2 SVGAGI. Trimming shortened V by 2 bases and J by 7 bases, and 11 bases separated the two germline ends. The CDR3 is made up of 13 amino acids. The CDR3 nucleotides are TGTGCCAGCAGTTACCCCGGACAGTCTGGCTACACCTTC. Encoded protein: CASSYPGQSGYTF.

V usage is TRBV5-6 and J usage is TRBJ2-7; TRBD1 matches 8 bases. Trimming cost V 4 bases and J 5 bases; bases outside gene matches: 2. Per germline, CDR1 SGHDT and CDR2 YYEEEE. This CDR3 spans 12 amino acids. The CDR3 region is CASSPTGDEQYF. In DNA form, the CDR3 reads TGTGCCAGCAGCCCGACAGGGGACGAGCAGTACTTC.

The chain recombines TRBV7-6 with TRBJ1-2; 11 nucleotides agree with TRBD1. The trim removed 1 base at V and 0 bases at J, leaving 1 base unmatched. CDR3 length: 16 residues. Germline V gives CDR1 SGHVS, CDR2 FNYEAQ. The CDR3: CASSLGGQGANYGYTF. The CDR3 DNA reads TGTGCCAGCAGCTTAGGGGGACAGGGGGCTAACTATGGCTACACCTTC.

The V and J genes are TRBV11-2 and TRBJ2-5; tentatively, D is TRBD2 (5 bases). The CDR3 spans 15 residues. Germline CDR1 SGHAT, CDR2 FQNNGV. V lost 1 base, J lost 2 bases, and 11 bases lay in between. Here the CDR3 DNA reads TGTGCCAGCAGCTTAGGGACGGGAACTCAAGAGACCCAGTACTTC. As protein: CASSLGTGTQETQYF.

The rearrangement links TRBV7-9 to TRBJ2-6; 7 nucleotides line up with TRBD1. Trimming took 3 bases from V and 1 from J; bases not matched to a gene: 9. The CDR3 spans 18 residues. Germline V gene data show CDR1 as SEHNR and CDR2 as FQNEAQ (reference sequence). CDR3 in amino acids: CASSFGTAPLSGANVLTF. In nucleotides, the CDR3 is TGTGCCAGCAGCTTTGGGACAGCTCCACTATCTGGGGCCAACGTCCTGACTTTC.

The chain has TRBV5-5 and TRBJ1-4; D not certain. CDR1 is SGHKS and CDR2 is YYEKEE in the germline V gene (reference sequence). Deletions cut 0 bases from V and 8 bases from J, with 11 bases between. The length of the CDR3 is 14 residues. The CDR3 DNA reads TGTGCCAGCAGCTTGGGCCTCAGCGGGGAAAAACTGTTTTTT. Its protein is CASSLGLSGEKLFF.

The J gene is TRBJ1-1, the V gene TRBV5-1; the D is unclear. The CDR3 spans 15 residues. Germline CDR1 SGHRS, CDR2 YFSETQ. V gave up 2 bases and J gave up 0 bases, with 11 bases separating them. CDR3 DNA sequence: TGCGCCAGCAGCTTTTGGGCAGAAGTGAACACTGAAGCTTTCTTT. Its protein is CASSFWAEVNTEAFF.

This clone is medium-sized by share. V usage is TRBV2 and J usage is TRBJ2-2; 7 bases are shared with TRBD2. CDR1 is SNHLY, CDR2 FYNNEI, per germline. V was clipped by 7 bases and J by 4 bases; unmatched bases: 6. There are 14 residues in the CDR3. CDR3 sequence: CASTRVAGTGELFF. The DNA of the CDR3 is TGTGCCAGCACTCGGGTAGCGGGCACCGGGGAGCTGTTTTTT.

J is TRBJ1-2 and V is TRBV5-6; 7 nucleotides align to TRBD1. From germline, CDR1 is SGHDT and CDR2 YYEEEE. V trimming: 6 bases; J trimming: 2 bases; junction bases outside the gene matches: 7. This CDR3 is built from 14 residues. The CDR3 loop reads CASTLQGTNYGYTF. CDR3 nucleotides: TGTGCCAGCACGTTACAGGGGACGAACTATGGCTACACCTTC. Full variable domain (missing parts from reference TRBV5-6 and TRBJ1-2): DAGVTQSPTHLIKTRGQQVTLRCSPKSGHDTVSWYQQALGQGPQFIFQYYEEEERQRGNFPDRFSGHQFPNYSSELNVNALLLGDSALYLCASTLQGTNYGYTFGSGTRLTVV.

The V and J genes are TRBV6-2 or TRBV6-3 and TRBJ2-5; D remains unclear. The CDR3 spans 15 residues. Germline lookup yields CDR1 MNHEY and CDR2 SVGEGT. Deletions cut 0 bases from V and 2 bases from J, with 10 bases between. This CDR3 is CASSYSMHLQETQYF. DNA for the CDR3: TGTGCCAGCAGTTACTCTATGCATCTACAAGAGACCCAGTACTTC.

The J gene is TRBJ2-7, the V gene TRBV24-1; D not resolved. The CDR3 runs 12 residues. Germline CDR1 and CDR2: KGHDR and SFDVKD. Trimming left V 0 bases short and J 6 bases short, with 5 bases between. As DNA, the CDR3 is TGTGCCACCAGTGATTTGTACGGCGAGCAGTACTTC. Residues: CATSDLYGEQYF.

The chain uses TRBV15 and TRBJ2-3; 12 bases align to TRBD2. Trimming cost V 6 bases and J 5 bases; bases outside gene matches: 6. The CDR3 extends over 15 amino acids. Looked up from germline, CDR1 is LNHNV and CDR2 is YYDKDF (reference sequence). The CDR3 is CATSPSGGAGDTQYF. Written as DNA, the CDR3 is TGTGCCACCAGTCCTAGCGGGGGGGCTGGAGATACGCAGTATTTT. The full variable domain, its missing parts supplied by reference TRBV15 and TRBJ2-3, is DAMVIQNPRYQVTQFGKPVTLSCSQTLNHNVMYWYQQKSSQAPKLLFHYYDKDFNNEADTPDNFQSRRPNTSFCFLDIRSPGLGDTAMYLCATSPSGGAGDTQYFGPGTRLTVL.

The chain links TRBV19 to TRBJ1-6; 9 positions agree with TRBD1. The V gene's germline CDR1 is LNHDA and CDR2 SQIVND (reference sequence). The CDR3 spans 17 residues. Trimming removed 4 bases from V and 2 bases from J; junction bases left unmatched: 6. The CDR3 sequence: CASSTRTGEAYNSPLHF. In DNA form, the CDR3 reads TGTGCCAGTAGTACGAGGACAGGGGAGGCCTATAATTCACCCCTCCACTTT.

Only a few counts were recorded for this clone. The chain recombines TRBV13 with TRBJ2-7; possible D gene TRBD2, 6 bases. The CDR3 is 14 residues long. V lost 0 bases to trimming and J lost 4 bases, with 10 bases between them. Germline values: CDR1 PRHDT, CDR2 FYEKMQ (reference sequence). CDR3 in DNA: TGTGCCAGCAGCTTAGGCGGGGGACTGTACGAGCAGTACTTC. Translating gives CASSLGGGLYEQYF.

The rearrangement uses TRBV6-2 or TRBV6-3 and TRBJ1-1; tentatively, D is TRBD1 (6 bases). CDR1 and CDR2 (germline): MNHEY, SVGEGT. This CDR3 has 13 amino acids. Trimming cost V 5 bases and J 8 bases, with 15 bases left between them. The CDR3 DNA reads TGTGCCAGCAGTCTAGGGACATACGGGGAAGCTTTCTTT. Protein sequence: CASSLGTYGEAFF.

This clone was counted a single time. J is TRBJ1-1 and V is TRBV5-1, with D tentatively TRBD1 (6 bases). This CDR3 is 15 amino acids long. V lost 5 bases and J lost 0, with 14 bases in between. The V gene's germline CDR1 is SGHRS and CDR2 YFSETQ. The CDR3 sequence: CASRWTDRLNTEAFF. CDR3 sequence (DNA): TGCGCCAGCAGATGGACGGACAGACTGAACACTGAAGCTTTCTTT.

The CDR3: CASRGHLSSYNSPLHF. The CDR3 nucleotides read TGTGCCAGTAGGGGACACCTAAGCTCCTATAATTCACCCCTCCACTTT. V is TRBV27 and J is TRBJ1-6; tentative D call: TRBD1 (6 bases). Trimming shortened V by 9 bases and J by 0 bases, and 15 bases separated the two germline ends. Germline V gene sequence: CDR1 MNHEY, CDR2 SMNVEV (reference sequence). This CDR3 region has 16 residues.

V is TRBV5-4 and J is TRBJ2-7, with D possibly matching TRBD1 (6 bases). Germline V lookup: CDR1 SGHNT, CDR2 YYREEE (reference sequence). V was cut by 0 bases and J by 2 bases, with 15 bases left in between. The CDR3 is 16 residues long. This CDR3 is CASSLAGASTTYEQYF. The DNA of the CDR3 is TGTGCCAGCAGCTTGGCAGGGGCTTCTACAACCTACGAGCAGTACTTC. The full variable domain, its missing parts supplied by reference TRBV5-4 and TRBJ2-7, is ETGVTQSPTHLIKTRGQQVTLRCSSQSGHNTVSWYQQALGQGPQFIFQYYREEENGRGNFPPRFSGLQFPNYSSELNVNALELDDSALYLCASSLAGASTTYEQYFGPGTRLTVT.

This clone has only a few counts. Other DNA variants within this sample encode the same CDR3. This rearrangement joins TRBV6-5 to TRBJ1-4; 7 bases are a match to TRBD1. This CDR3 has 15 residues. CDR1 and CDR2 from the germline V gene are MNHEY and SVGAGI. Trimming cost V 2 bases and J 3 bases; bases outside gene matches: 3. The CDR3 loop is CASSYAGQPNEKLFF. The CDR3 nucleotides are TGTGCCAGCAGTTACGCGGGACAGCCTAATGAAAAACTGTTTTTT.

This chain joins TRBV7-2 and TRBJ1-3; D is unclear. Trimming left V 0 bases short and J 2 bases short, with 14 bases between. CDR1 and CDR2 from the germline V gene are SGHTA and FQGNSA. There are 17 residues in the CDR3. The CDR3 protein is CASSLAVDRRAGNTIYF. Here the CDR3 DNA reads TGTGCCAGCAGCTTAGCTGTTGATCGGAGGGCTGGAAACACCATATATTTT.

As to this clone: The junction differs from germline at one of its ends, possibly a read error. The chain combines TRBV6-5 with TRBJ1-2, with TRBD1 matching over 9 bases. Per the germline V gene, CDR1 is MNHEY and CDR2 is SVGAGI. The CDR3 runs to 13 residues. The CDR3 DNA reads TGTGCCAGCAGTTACGAAGGACAGGGGCGAAAAGGCTTC. Translating gives CASSYEGQGRKGF.

The V gene is TRBV6-6, the J gene TRBJ1-2; D ambiguous. Germline CDR1 reads MNHNY; CDR2 reads SVGAGI (reference sequence). The CDR3 spans 14 residues. The V gene lost 0 bases and the J gene lost 5 bases, with 10 bases spanning the gap. CDR3 coding DNA: TGTGCCAGCAGTTACTCCCCCGACAAATATGGCTACACCTTC. Amino acid sequence: CASSYSPDKYGYTF.

The chain recombines TRBV6-5 with TRBJ1-1, with D perhaps TRBD1 (6 bases). In germline, CDR1 is MNHEY, CDR2 SVGAGI. The CDR3 covers 12 residues. V lost 6 bases, J lost 5 bases, and 10 bases lay in between. The DNA of the CDR3 is TGTGCCAGCAGAGTAACAGGGACTGAAGCTTTCTTT. Its translation is CASRVTGTEAFF.